The 7 T cell receptor beta chains presented below share a single source sample, sequenced in a study of radiotherapy plus CTLA-4 blockade in lung cancer. Method: immunoSEQ multiplex PCR; TCRdb's copy keeps in-frame clones and lacks some. Counted here are some 100,000 clones, about 83% occurring once; the ten biggest clones make up approximately 5%. The sequenced sample was peripheral blood, obtained from a patient treated with radiotherapy plus ipilimumab. These TCRs come from a human donor with non-small cell lung cancer who had a partial response to radiotherapy plus ipilimumab.

This clone was observed a single time. The chain has TRBV7-9 and TRBJ2-1; D is possibly TRBD1 (7 bases). This CDR3 region has 16 residues. Germline V lookup: CDR1 SEHNR, CDR2 FQNEAQ (reference sequence). V shed 5 bases and J shed 7 bases, with 21 bases lying between them. This chain's CDR3 is CASSPRGQGGLNEQFF. The CDR3 nucleotides read TGTGCCAGCAGCCCTCGGGGGCAGGGGGGCTTGAATGAGCAGTTCTTC.

J is TRBJ1-2 and V is TRBV28, with 7 positions matching TRBD1. The CDR3 has 16 amino acids. Germline V gives CDR1 MDHEN, CDR2 SYDVKM. V was pared by 7 bases and J by 1 base, with 12 bases of the junction left unmatched. As DNA, the CDR3 is TGTGCCAGCACCCCCCTAAGGGACAGTGGTAACTATGGCTACACCTTC. It yields the protein CASTPLRDSGNYGYTF.

The V and J genes are TRBV28 and TRBJ1-1, with 7 bases fitting TRBD1. Germline CDR1 is MDHEN and CDR2 is SYDVKM. After removal of 3 bases from V and 1 base from J, the junction contained 2 bases not matched to a gene. The CDR3 covers 14 residues. CDR3 protein: CASSLDRRNTEAFF. DNA of the CDR3: TGTGCCAGCAGTTTGGACAGGAGGAACACTGAAGCTTTCTTT.

V gene TRBV7-6 combines with J gene TRBJ2-7, with TRBD2 identical over 13 bases. V was pared by 4 bases and J by 6 bases, with 3 bases of the junction left unmatched. Germline V gives CDR1 SGHVS, CDR2 FNYEAQ. The CDR3 has 14 amino acids. The CDR3 loop is CASSSWTSGSEQYF. CDR3 sequence (DNA): TGTGCCAGCAGCTCTTGGACTAGCGGGAGCGAGCAGTACTTC.

This chain links TRBV7-2 with TRBJ1-1; D call uncertain. V was trimmed by 2 bases and J by 4 bases, leaving 20 bases between them. Per germline, CDR1 SGHTA and CDR2 FQGNSA. CDR3 length equals 17 residues. The DNA for the CDR3 is TGTGCCAGCAGCTTATTCCGCAGCCCAATCGTAGCCACTGAAGCTTTCTTT. The encoded protein is CASSLFRSPIVATEAFF.

This clone occurred many times. The chain uses TRBV10-3 and TRBJ1-1, with 8 bases that match TRBD1. Trimming cost V 1 base and J 7 bases; bases outside gene matches: 2. Per germline, CDR1 ENHRY and CDR2 SYGVKD. The CDR3 runs 13 residues. The CDR3: CAISEYRGYEAFF. The CDR3 nucleotides are TGTGCCATCAGTGAGTACAGGGGGTATGAAGCTTTCTTT.

In its sample, this clone was seen a few times. Other nucleotide sequences from this sample produce the same CDR3. The chain recombines TRBV19 with TRBJ1-1; unclear D gene. Germline lookup yields CDR1 LNHDA and CDR2 SQIVND (reference sequence). V lost 8 bases to trimming and J lost 0 bases, with 10 bases between them. CDR3 length: 13 residues. Here the CDR3 DNA reads TGTGCCAGTTCTGTTAGTCTGAACACTGAAGCTTTCTTT. Amino acids: CASSVSLNTEAFF.